This is a list of T cell receptor beta chains from one sample in a study of T-cell reconstitution after alpha-beta-depleted transplantation in children. MiXCR, applied by TCRdb to the PCR reads, yields one record per CDR3 protein. The data contain 90,000 to 120,000 distinct CDR3 sequences, 6.4% of them singletons. This material consisted of PBMCs, mostly from graft donor cells, taken 360 days after TCRalphabeta/CD19-depleted stem cell transplant. Receptors were obtained from a male patient aged 2 to 9 who had a stem cell transplant for acute lymphoblastic leukemia, so the T cells may come from the graft donor. Both conserved end residues are part of each CDR3. D genes are given only for firm matches. Only part of the rows carry a size: once, few, many, or a class if the clone is expanded.

J: TRBJ2-1
D: NA
V: TRBV29-1
size: many
DNA: TGCAGCGTTGAAGATCTATTCAGACCCGTTTATGAGCAGTTCTTC
CDR3: CSVEDLFRPVYEQFF

J: TRBJ2-1
D: TRBD2
V: TRBV6-2/TRBV6-3
size: many
DNA: TGTGCCAGCACTAGGACTAGCGGGCACCACTTTAGGTTCTTC
CDR3: CASTRTSGHHFRFF

J: TRBJ2-2
D: NA
V: TRBV3-1
size: few
DNA: TGTGCCAGCAGCCATGGGCCCGGGGAGCTGTTTTTT
CDR3: CASSHGPGELFF

J: TRBJ2-7
D: NA
V: TRBV20-1
size: NA
DNA: TGCAGTGCTAGAAACCCTATATCCTACGAGCAGTACTTC
CDR3: CSARNPISYEQYF

J: TRBJ2-1
D: NA
V: TRBV24-1
size: NA
DNA: TGTGCCACCAGTGATGATACGGAGAGCTCCTACAATGAGCAGTTCTTC
CDR3: CATSDDTESSYNEQFF

J: TRBJ2-1
D: NA
V: TRBV7-2
size: few
DNA: TGTGCCAGCAGGTACAGGCAGAGCTCCTACAATGAGCAGTTCTTC
CDR3: CASRYRQSSYNEQFF

J: TRBJ2-1
D: NA
V: TRBV11-2
size: few
DNA: TGTGCCAGCAGCTTGTCCCCGGCGAGGGAGCAGTTCTTC
CDR3: CASSLSPAREQFF

J: TRBJ2-3
D: NA
V: TRBV6-5
size: many
DNA: TGTGCCAGCAGTTACTCGGGGCTGGATAGCACAGATACGCAGTATTTT
CDR3: CASSYSGLDSTDTQYF

J: TRBJ2-3
D: NA
V: TRBV6-5
size: medium-sized
DNA: TGTGCCAGCACCCCCGCCGGCACAGATACGCAGTATTTT
CDR3: CASTPAGTDTQYF

J: TRBJ2-1
D: TRBD2
V: TRBV12-3/TRBV12-4
size: NA
DNA: TGTGCCAGCAGGACGGGAGGGCCCCCCTACAATGAGCAGTTCTTC
CDR3: CASRTGGPPYNEQFF

J: TRBJ2-1
D: TRBD2
V: TRBV4-1
size: few
DNA: TGCGCCAGCAGCCAAGTCGGGGGGGGGGCCAACTTTGAGCAGTTCTTC
CDR3: CASSQVGGGANFEQFF

J: TRBJ1-2
D: TRBD1
V: TRBV6-1
size: NA
DNA: TGTGCCAGCACCCTGGGACAGGAGAGGTCTAACTATGGCTACACCTTC
CDR3: CASTLGQERSNYGYTF

J: TRBJ2-3
D: NA
V: TRBV7-9
size: many
DNA: TGTGCCAGCAGCTACCTAATGGGGGGCACAGATACGCAGTATTTT
CDR3: CASSYLMGGTDTQYF

J: TRBJ2-1
D: NA
V: TRBV7-9
size: many
DNA: TGTGCCAGCAGCCGCGTCCTCGGAGCGAATCTTAATGAGCAGTTCTTC
CDR3: CASSRVLGANLNEQFF

J: TRBJ2-7
D: NA
V: TRBV9
size: many
DNA: TGTGCCAGCAGCGTAGGTTGGGGGGTCAGCTCCTACGAGCAGTACTTC
CDR3: CASSVGWGVSSYEQYF

J: TRBJ2-7
D: TRBD1
V: TRBV20-1
size: NA
DNA: TGCAGTGCTAGAGGAGGTACAGGGGGGCTTCAGCAGTACTTC
CDR3: CSARGGTGGLQQYF

J: TRBJ1-2
D: NA
V: TRBV14
size: NA
DNA: TGTGCCAGCAGCCAAGTACGTGGACAACCATATGGCTACACCTTC
CDR3: CASSQVRGQPYGYTF

J: TRBJ2-7
D: NA
V: TRBV12-3/TRBV12-4
size: many
DNA: TGTGCCAGCAGAGACGGATTGTACCCTTACGAGCAGTACTTC
CDR3: CASRDGLYPYEQYF

J: TRBJ1-1
D: NA
V: TRBV7-9
size: NA
DNA: TGTGCCAGCAGCCGACAAAAGAAGAACACTGAAGCTTTCTTT
CDR3: CASSRQKKNTEAFF

J: TRBJ1-2
D: NA
V: TRBV12-3/TRBV12-4
size: many
DNA: TGTGCCAGCGGGGCCGTACCGTCTAACTATGGCTACACCTTC
CDR3: CASGAVPSNYGYTF

J: TRBJ2-1
D: TRBD1
V: TRBV7-9
size: many
DNA: TGTGCCAGCAGCCCCAGGGACAGGGTTCACAATGAGCAGTTCTTC
CDR3: CASSPRDRVHNEQFF

J: TRBJ2-7
D: NA
V: TRBV9
size: NA
DNA: TGTGCCAGCAGCAAGTCCGGGGGGCTAACCTACGAGCAGTACTTC
CDR3: CASSKSGGLTYEQYF

J: TRBJ2-3
D: NA
V: TRBV30
size: few
DNA: TGTGCCTGGAGTCGGGGAGATACGCAGTATTTT
CDR3: CAWSRGDTQYF

J: TRBJ2-5
D: TRBD2
V: TRBV7-8
size: many
DNA: TGTGCCAGCAGCTTTCTAGCGGGAGAGGAGACCCAGTACTTC
CDR3: CASSFLAGEETQYF

J: TRBJ2-5
D: TRBD1
V: TRBV9
size: few
DNA: TGTGCCAGCAGCGTAGGTGGCAAGGGGGCCTTCCAAGAGACCCAGTACTTC
CDR3: CASSVGGKGAFQETQYF

J: TRBJ2-3
D: NA
V: TRBV4-3
size: NA
DNA: TGCGCCAGCAGCCAAAGAGGCAGGGCGGCAGATACGCAGTATTTT
CDR3: CASSQRGRAADTQYF

J: TRBJ1-2
D: NA
V: TRBV9
size: NA
DNA: TGTGCCAGCGAGGGGCGAGGTTCAGGGGTGGCCTATGGCTACACCTTC
CDR3: CASEGRGSGVAYGYTF

J: TRBJ2-7
D: NA
V: TRBV9
size: NA
DNA: TGTGCCAGCAGCGTAAGGGGGGAAGCGGGCTACGAGCAGTACTTC
CDR3: CASSVRGEAGYEQYF

J: TRBJ2-7
D: NA
V: TRBV29-1
size: many
DNA: TGCAGCGTTGAAACAGGACGCTCCTACGAGCAGTACTTC
CDR3: CSVETGRSYEQYF

J: TRBJ2-1
D: NA
V: TRBV7-2
size: NA
DNA: TGTGCCAGCAGCACGCTCTCGTATGAGCAGTTCTTC
CDR3: CASSTLSYEQFF

J: TRBJ1-5
D: NA
V: TRBV20-1
size: NA
DNA: TGCAGTGCTAGCGGGGGAGTAAATCAGCCCCAGCATTTT
CDR3: CSASGGVNQPQHF

J: TRBJ1-4
D: TRBD1
V: TRBV9
size: NA
DNA: TGTGCCAGCAACCCTGGCGGGACAGCTAATGAAAAACTGTTTTTT
CDR3: CASNPGGTANEKLFF

J: TRBJ2-5
D: TRBD2
V: TRBV6-5
size: NA
DNA: TGTGCCAGCAGTTACTACGGACTAGCGGGGGTGATAGAGACCCAGTACTTC
CDR3: CASSYYGLAGVIETQYF

J: TRBJ2-5
D: NA
V: TRBV5-6
size: many
DNA: TGTGCCAGCAGCTTGGTGGACACCTGGATGCAAGAGACCCAGTACTTC
CDR3: CASSLVDTWMQETQYF

J: TRBJ1-2
D: TRBD1
V: TRBV4-2
size: few
DNA: TGTGCCAGCAGCCAGCCGGGACAGGCTATCTATGGCTACACCTTC
CDR3: CASSQPGQAIYGYTF

J: TRBJ2-5
D: NA
V: TRBV10-3
size: many
DNA: TGTGCCATCAGAGACAGCGAAGAGACCCAGTACTTC
CDR3: CAIRDSEETQYF

J: TRBJ2-1
D: TRBD2
V: TRBV4-1
size: many
DNA: TGCGCCAGCAGCCAAGAAAAGACTAGCGGGCAGTTCTTC
CDR3: CASSQEKTSGQFF

J: TRBJ2-7
D: TRBD2
V: TRBV4-3
size: many
DNA: TGCGCCAGCAGCCTCGGACTAGCGGGAGGGCAAGGGCAGTACTTC
CDR3: CASSLGLAGGQGQYF

J: TRBJ2-7
D: NA
V: TRBV6-5
size: many
DNA: TGTGCCAGCAGTTTAAACAGTTTTTTAGAGCAGTACTTC
CDR3: CASSLNSFLEQYF

J: TRBJ1-5
D: NA
V: TRBV21-1
size: NA
DNA: TGTGCCAGCAGCGGACAGGGCCATCAGCCCCAGCATTTT
CDR3: CASSGQGHQPQHF

J: TRBJ2-1
D: TRBD2
V: TRBV5-1
size: many
DNA: TGCGCCAGCGGGGGAGGGCCCTACAATGAGCAGTTCTTC
CDR3: CASGGGPYNEQFF

J: TRBJ2-2
D: NA
V: TRBV11-2
size: many
DNA: TGTGCCAGCAGCTTAGTTGTCGGGGAGCTGTTTTTT
CDR3: CASSLVVGELFF

J: TRBJ2-7
D: TRBD2
V: TRBV27
size: NA
DNA: TGTGCCAGCAGTCCAGCGGGGCTCGGGGGCGAGCAGTACTTC
CDR3: CASSPAGLGGEQYF

J: TRBJ2-5
D: NA
V: TRBV7-9
size: many
DNA: TGTGCCAGCAAGGTTTTAAGGGAGACCCAGTACTTC
CDR3: CASKVLRETQYF

J: TRBJ1-4
D: NA
V: TRBV28
size: many
DNA: TGTGCCAGCAGTGTGAATGAAAAACTGTTTTTT
CDR3: CASSVNEKLFF